This T cell receptor beta chain was sequenced for a study of Ad26.COV2.S vaccination and SARS-CoV-2 variants. Profiling relied on immunoSEQ multiplex PCR, and the TCRdb table lists in-frame clones only, not all of them. The data contain roughly 390,000 clones, 88% of them singletons. V was clipped by 5 bases and J by 4 bases, with 8 bases between them. The CDR3 runs 11 residues. Per germline, CDR1 GTSNPN and CDR2 SVGIG (reference sequence). The treatment was: 19 received Ad26.COV2.S at low or high dose, single or two shots; 5 received placebo; per-sample allocation not given. All samples were drawn on day 63, counting from the first vaccine or placebo injection.

The chain employs TRBV30 and TRBJ2-5; D is unresolved. This receptor was taken from a person between 18 and 65 years old who received the Ad26.COV2.S COVID-19 vaccine or a placebo. The input for sequencing was peripheral blood, taken in a trial of Ad26.COV2.S vaccine versus placebo. The CDR3 sequence is CAWQMGETQYF. Written as DNA, the CDR3 is TGTGCCTGGCAAATGGGAGAGACCCAGTACTTC.